This T cell receptor (beta chain) was captured by sequencing in a study of identical twins (dated by TCRdb to 2016 to 2018). With regard to the full study: The study deep-sequenced TCR alpha and beta repertoires from monozygotic twins, unrelated adults of various ages and cord blood to test whether fetal clonotypes persist. To rule out contamination, replicate twin experiments were performed at different times with different library preparation protocols.

The CDR3 runs 15 amino acids, cysteine and phenylalanine included. CDR3 DNA only is kept here, 45 bases in frame from base 1. Trimming costs V 4 bases and J 7 bases, and their ends lie 20 bases apart. CDR1 is given as SQVTM and CDR2 as ANQGSEA, both from the germline V gene. This clonotype was detected only a few times. Its antigen is currently not known. Base qualities are not recorded, but no much larger clone differs from it by a single base. What the study reported, not specific to this receptor: Recombination models systematically underestimated out-of-frame TCR alpha sharing in monozygotic twins but agreed with sharing between unrelated individuals. Abundant cord blood beta clonotypes had fewer insertions, young adult naive repertoires showed a similar but weaker trend, and memory repertoires showed no such trend. Compared with coincidental sharing between unrelated individuals, an excess of low generation-probability sequences was observed among out-of-frame TCR alpha sequences shared between twins. In beta out-of-frame sequences, excess twin sharing was weaker, because having fewer shared sequences lowered the signal-to-noise ratio. Invariant T cells such as MAIT and iNKT could partly confound zero-insertion analyses, although diverse VJ usage argued against such confounding for most clonotypes. Because the same donors could not be followed over many years, the conclusions relied on cross-sectional statistical analysis.

The protocol used for the library was 5' RACE. The instrument given in TCRdb is Illumina HiSeq 2000. Template switching added a universal primer binding site, and the final cDNA carried a unique molecular identifier that allowed TCR cDNA molecules to be counted accurately. First-strand cDNA for TCR alpha and beta chains was synthesized from specific primers in the conserved constant-segment region. To control for contamination, each cDNA library was double barcoded with a SMART-Mk sample barcode plus Illumina barcodes. TruSeq adapter sequences, together with Illumina sample barcodes, were added in two successive PCR steps. The TCR alpha and beta cDNA libraries were sequenced on the Illumina HiSeq platform using custom primers. In the source study's methods: Unique molecular identifiers were extracted from raw reads with MiGEC, and CDR3 positions were determined with MiXCR. Recombination models were inferred per individual with the repgenHMM and IGoR tools using an EM algorithm. Shared clonotype analysis was performed with the tcR package in R, normalizing sharing by the product of cloneset sizes. To study raw recombination without the effects of thymic and clonal selection, out-of-frame nonproductive sequences were analyzed. TCRdb reworked the public reads: Q25 trimming with fastp, MiXCR clone assembly, productive beta chains retained. Rows with one shared CDR3 protein collapse into an entry with the most common genes and DNA. None of the V and J calls come from the authors' own analysis; TCRdb made them. Recorded for this sample are about 700,000 distinct CDR3 sequences; about 9.4% of them occurred a single time. Jointly, the top ten make up roughly 0.9% of the sample.

Every donor was a healthy Caucasian. The twin cohort comprised three pairs of female monozygotic twins, all aged roughly 18 to 29 years. The RNA used for TCR libraries was isolated from peripheral blood mononuclear cells. This sample was shared with a second study, whose subject was yellow fever vaccine responses in identical twins. The second study's authors report: According to the authors, the vaccine-induced T cell response in identical twins seemed to be partly convergent and partly specific to each individual. In the study, vaccine-responding T cell clones were precisely tracked in identical twins.

The rearranged segments are TRBV29-1 and TRBJ2-4, and perhaps TRBD2 as D gene, on 7 matching bases. The receptor was derived from a woman aged 18 to 35 in good health. The sequenced sample consisted of PBMCs. The encoded CDR3 is CSVGPLGGAENIQYF. The sequenced DNA: TGCAGCGTTGGTCCTCTAGGGGGGGCGGAGAACATTCAGTACTTC.